This paragraph covers one T cell receptor beta chain sequence. This sample was included in a study of blood T cell repertoires in COVID-19. At the level of the study: Samples came from the United States, Italy and Spain, spanning acute and convalescent COVID-19. PBMCs, B-cell-depleted T cells, or T cells provided the cDNA or gDNA that made up the material.

In the original analysis: The assay estimated nucleated cells by amplifying reference gene primers. Libraries were prepared by immunoSEQ multiplex PCR; TCRdb keeps only in-frame clonotypes and omits some of them. D and trimming come from the DNA, and the V and J calls and clone size come from that table. Of over 200,000 clones listed, nearly 90% are singletons. The receptor was derived from a woman between 25 and 40 years old with acute or convalescent COVID-19. Sequences were obtained from peripheral blood.

The CDR3, as DNA: TGTGCCAGCAGCTTTGGCTCAGGGGTGCAGCCCCAGCATTTT. The encoded protein is CASSFGSGVQPQHF. The chain couples TRBV7-9 to TRBJ1-5, with D perhaps TRBD1 (6 bases). The V gene's germline CDR1 is SEHNR and CDR2 FQNEAQ (reference sequence). The V and J ends lost 3 bases and 7 bases respectively, with 13 bases between them. The CDR3 has 14 amino acids.